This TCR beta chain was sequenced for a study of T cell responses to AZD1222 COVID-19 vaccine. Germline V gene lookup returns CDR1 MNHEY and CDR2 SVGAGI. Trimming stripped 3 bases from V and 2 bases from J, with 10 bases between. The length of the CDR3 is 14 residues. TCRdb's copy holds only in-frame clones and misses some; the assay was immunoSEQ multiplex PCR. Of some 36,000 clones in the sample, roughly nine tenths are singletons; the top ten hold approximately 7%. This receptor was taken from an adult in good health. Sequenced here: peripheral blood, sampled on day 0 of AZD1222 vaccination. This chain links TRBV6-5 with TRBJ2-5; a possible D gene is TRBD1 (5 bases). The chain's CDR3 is CASSYGQGQETQYF. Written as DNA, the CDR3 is TGTGCCAGCAGTTATGGTCAGGGACAAGAGACCCAGTACTTC.